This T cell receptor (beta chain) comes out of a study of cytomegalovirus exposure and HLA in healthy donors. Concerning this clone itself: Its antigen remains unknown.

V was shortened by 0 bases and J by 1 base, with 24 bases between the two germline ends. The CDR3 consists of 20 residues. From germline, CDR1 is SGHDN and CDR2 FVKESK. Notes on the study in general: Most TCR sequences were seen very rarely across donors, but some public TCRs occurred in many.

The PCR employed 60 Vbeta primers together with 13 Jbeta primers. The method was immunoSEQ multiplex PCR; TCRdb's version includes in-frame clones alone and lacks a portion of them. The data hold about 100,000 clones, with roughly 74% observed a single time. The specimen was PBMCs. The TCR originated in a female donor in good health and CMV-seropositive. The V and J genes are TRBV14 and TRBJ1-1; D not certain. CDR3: CASSQEFDFLRASRNTEAFF. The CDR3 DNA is TGTGCCAGCAGCCAAGAGTTCGATTTCTTGCGGGCCAGTAGGAACACTGAAGCTTTCTTT.